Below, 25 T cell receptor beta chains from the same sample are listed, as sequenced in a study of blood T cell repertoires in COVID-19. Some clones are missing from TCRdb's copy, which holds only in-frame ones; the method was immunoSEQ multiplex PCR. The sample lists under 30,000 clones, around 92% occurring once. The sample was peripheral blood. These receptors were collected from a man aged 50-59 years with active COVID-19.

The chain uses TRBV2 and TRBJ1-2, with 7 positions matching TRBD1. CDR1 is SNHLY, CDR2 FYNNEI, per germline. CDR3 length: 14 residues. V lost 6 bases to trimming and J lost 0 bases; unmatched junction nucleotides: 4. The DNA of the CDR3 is TGTGCCAGCAGAGGGCAGGGGGCTAACTATGGCTACACCTTC. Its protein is CASRGQGANYGYTF.

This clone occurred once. Here the CDR3 reads CAWSAQGAGGYTF. The CDR3 DNA follows: TGTGCCTGGAGTGCGCAGGGGGCTGGGGGCTACACCTTC. V gene TRBV30 combines with J gene TRBJ1-2, with 8 bases matching TRBD1. The CDR3 is made up of 13 amino acids. Losses at the gene ends were 1 base for V and 8 bases for J; bases not matched to a gene: 6. Germline CDR1 is GTSNPN and CDR2 is SVGIG (reference sequence).

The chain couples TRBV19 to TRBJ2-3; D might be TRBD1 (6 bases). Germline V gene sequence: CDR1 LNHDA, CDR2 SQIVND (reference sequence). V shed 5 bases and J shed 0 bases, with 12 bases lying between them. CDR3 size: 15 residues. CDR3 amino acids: CASSSDRPSTDTQYF. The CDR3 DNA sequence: TGTGCCAGTAGTTCGGACAGACCCAGCACAGATACGCAGTATTTT.

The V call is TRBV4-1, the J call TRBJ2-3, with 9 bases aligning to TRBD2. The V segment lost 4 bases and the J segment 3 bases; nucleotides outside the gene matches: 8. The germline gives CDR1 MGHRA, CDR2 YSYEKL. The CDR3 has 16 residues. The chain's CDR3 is CASSLIAAGGTDTQYF. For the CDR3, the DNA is TGCGCCAGCAGCCTGATCGCAGCGGGAGGTACAGATACGCAGTATTTT.

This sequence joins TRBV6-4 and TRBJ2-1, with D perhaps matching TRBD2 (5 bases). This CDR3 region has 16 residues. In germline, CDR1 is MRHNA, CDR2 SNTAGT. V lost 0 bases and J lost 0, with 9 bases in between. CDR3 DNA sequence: TGTGCCAGCAGTGACTCCTCCCGGGGCTCCTACAATGAGCAGTTCTTC. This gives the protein CASSDSSRGSYNEQFF.

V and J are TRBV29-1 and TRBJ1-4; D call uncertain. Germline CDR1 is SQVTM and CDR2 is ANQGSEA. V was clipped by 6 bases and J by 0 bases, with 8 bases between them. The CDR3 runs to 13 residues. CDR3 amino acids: CSVTGATNEKLFF. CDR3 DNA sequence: TGCAGCGTCACCGGGGCAACTAATGAAAAACTGTTTTTT.

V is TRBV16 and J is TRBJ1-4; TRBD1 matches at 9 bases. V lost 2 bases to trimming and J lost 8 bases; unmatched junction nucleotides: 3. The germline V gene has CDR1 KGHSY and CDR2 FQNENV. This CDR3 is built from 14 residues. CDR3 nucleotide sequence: TGTGCCAGCAGCCAAAGACAGGGGGGCGAAAAACTGTTTTTT. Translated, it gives CASSQRQGGEKLFF. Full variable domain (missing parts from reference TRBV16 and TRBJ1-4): GEEVAQTPKHLVRGEGQKAKLYCAPIKGHSYVFWYQQVLKNEFKFLISFQNENVFDETGMPKERFSAKCLPNSPCSLEIQATKLEDSAVYFCASSQRQGGEKLFFGSGTQLSVL.

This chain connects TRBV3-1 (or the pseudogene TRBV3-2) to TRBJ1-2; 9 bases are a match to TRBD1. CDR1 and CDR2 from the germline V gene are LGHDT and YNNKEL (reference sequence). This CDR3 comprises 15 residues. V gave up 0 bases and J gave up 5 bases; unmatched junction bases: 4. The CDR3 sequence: CASSQEGTGRYGYTF. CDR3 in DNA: TGTGCCAGCAGCCAAGAAGGGACAGGGAGGTATGGCTACACCTTC.

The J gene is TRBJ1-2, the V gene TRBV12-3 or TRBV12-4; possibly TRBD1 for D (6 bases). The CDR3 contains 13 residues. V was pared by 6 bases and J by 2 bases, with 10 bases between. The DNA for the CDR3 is TGTGCCAGCAGCCCACAGGGAAACTATGGCTACACCTTC. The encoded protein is CASSPQGNYGYTF.

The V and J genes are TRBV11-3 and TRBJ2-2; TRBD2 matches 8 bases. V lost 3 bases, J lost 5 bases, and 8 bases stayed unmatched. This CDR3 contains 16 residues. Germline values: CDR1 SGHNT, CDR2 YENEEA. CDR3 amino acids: CASSFGREGRTGELFF. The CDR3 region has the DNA TGTGCCAGCAGCTTCGGACGGGAGGGCCGGACCGGGGAGCTGTTTTTT.

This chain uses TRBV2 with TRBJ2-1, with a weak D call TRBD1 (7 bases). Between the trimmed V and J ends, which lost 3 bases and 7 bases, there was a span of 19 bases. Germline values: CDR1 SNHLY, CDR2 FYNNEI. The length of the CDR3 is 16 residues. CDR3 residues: CASSEGRGAGYNEQFF. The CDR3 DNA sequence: TGTGCCAGCAGTGAGGGCAGGGGGGCCGGCTATAATGAGCAGTTCTTC. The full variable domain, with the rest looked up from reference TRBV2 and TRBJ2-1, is EPEVTQTPSHQVTQMGQEVILRCVPISNHLYFYWYRQILGQKVEFLVSFYNNEISEKSEIFDDQFSVERPDGSNFTLKIRSTKLEDSAMYFCASSEGRGAGYNEQFFGPGTRLTVL.

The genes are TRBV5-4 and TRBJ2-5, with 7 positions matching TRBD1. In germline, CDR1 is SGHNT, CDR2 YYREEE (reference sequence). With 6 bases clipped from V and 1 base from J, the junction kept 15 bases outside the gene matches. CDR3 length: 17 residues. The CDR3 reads CASTTRIGTASQETQYF. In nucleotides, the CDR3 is TGTGCCAGCACCACCCGTATTGGGACAGCCTCCCAAGAGACCCAGTACTTC.

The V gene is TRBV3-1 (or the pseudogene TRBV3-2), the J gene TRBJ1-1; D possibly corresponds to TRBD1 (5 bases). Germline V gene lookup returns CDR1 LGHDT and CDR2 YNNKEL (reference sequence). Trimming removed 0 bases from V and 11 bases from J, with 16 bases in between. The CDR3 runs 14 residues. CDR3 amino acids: CASSQEGLVGVAFF. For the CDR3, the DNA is TGTGCCAGCAGCCAAGAGGGGCTCGTAGGGGTGGCTTTCTTT.

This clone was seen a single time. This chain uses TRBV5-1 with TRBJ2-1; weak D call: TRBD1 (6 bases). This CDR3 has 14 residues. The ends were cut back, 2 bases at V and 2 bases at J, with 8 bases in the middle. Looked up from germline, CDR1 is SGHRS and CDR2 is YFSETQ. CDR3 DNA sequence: TGCGCCAGCAGCTTAACAGGGCCCTACAATGAGCAGTTCTTC. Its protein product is CASSLTGPYNEQFF.

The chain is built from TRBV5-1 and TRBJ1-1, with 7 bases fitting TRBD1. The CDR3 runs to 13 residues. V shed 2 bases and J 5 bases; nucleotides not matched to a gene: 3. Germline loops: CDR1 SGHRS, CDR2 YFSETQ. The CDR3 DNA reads TGCGCCAGCAGCTTACCGGGACAGACTGAAGCTTTCTTT. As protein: CASSLPGQTEAFF.

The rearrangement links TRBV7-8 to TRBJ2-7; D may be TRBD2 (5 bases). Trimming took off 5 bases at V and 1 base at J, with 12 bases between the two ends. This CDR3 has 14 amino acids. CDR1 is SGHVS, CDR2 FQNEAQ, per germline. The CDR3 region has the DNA TGTGCCAGCAGCCTCCGGACTTCTTCCTACGAGCAGTACTTC. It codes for CASSLRTSSYEQYF.

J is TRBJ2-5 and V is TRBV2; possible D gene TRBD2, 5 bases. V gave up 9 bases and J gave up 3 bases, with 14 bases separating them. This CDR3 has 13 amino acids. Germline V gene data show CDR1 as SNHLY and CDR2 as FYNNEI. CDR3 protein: CASTRVGEETQYF. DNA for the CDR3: TGTGCCAGTACAAGGGTCGGGGAAGAGACCCAGTACTTC.

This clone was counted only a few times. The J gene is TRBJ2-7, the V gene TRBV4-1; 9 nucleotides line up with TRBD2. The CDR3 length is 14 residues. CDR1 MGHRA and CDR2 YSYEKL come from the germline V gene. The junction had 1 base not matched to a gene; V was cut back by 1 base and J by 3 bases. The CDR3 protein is CASSQVAGDYEQYF. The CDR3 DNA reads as TGCGCCAGCAGCCAAGTAGCGGGGGACTACGAGCAGTACTTC.

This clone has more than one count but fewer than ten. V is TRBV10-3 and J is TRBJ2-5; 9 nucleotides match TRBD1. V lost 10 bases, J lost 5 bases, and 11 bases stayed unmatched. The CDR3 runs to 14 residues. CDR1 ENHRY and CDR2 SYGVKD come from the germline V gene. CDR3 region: CASNPGQGSETQYF. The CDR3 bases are TGTGCCAGCAACCCGGGACAGGGCTCCGAGACCCAGTACTTC.

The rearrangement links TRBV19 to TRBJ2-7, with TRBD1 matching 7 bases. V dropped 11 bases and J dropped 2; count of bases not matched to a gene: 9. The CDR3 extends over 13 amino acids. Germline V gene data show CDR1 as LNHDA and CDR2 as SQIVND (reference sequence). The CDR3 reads CAGAGGTPYEQYF. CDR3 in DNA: TGTGCCGGAGCAGGGGGAACCCCCTACGAGCAGTACTTC.

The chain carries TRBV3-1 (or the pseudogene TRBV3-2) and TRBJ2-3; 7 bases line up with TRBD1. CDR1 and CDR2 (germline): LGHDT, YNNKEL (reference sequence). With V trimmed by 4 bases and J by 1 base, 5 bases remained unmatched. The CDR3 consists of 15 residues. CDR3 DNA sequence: TGTGCCAGCAGCCGGGGGACAGCGCGCACAGATACGCAGTATTTT. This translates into CASSRGTARTDTQYF.

The CDR3 coding sequence is TGTGCCTGGAGTCTCACAGGGGACGGCTACACCTTC. It yields the protein CAWSLTGDGYTF. J is TRBJ1-2 and V is TRBV30; the match to TRBD1 covers 7 bases. The CDR3 covers 12 residues. Germline V CDR1 and CDR2: GTSNPN, SVGIG (reference sequence). Trimming took 2 bases from V and 8 from J; bases not matched to a gene: 5.

Here the CDR3 DNA reads TGTGCCAGCAGCTCGACTAGCGGGAGATACAATGAGCAGTTCTTC. Translated: CASSSTSGRYNEQFF. V gene TRBV11-3 combines with J gene TRBJ2-1; TRBD2 agrees at 12 bases. Losses at the gene ends were 4 bases for V and 4 bases for J; bases not matched to a gene: 2. This CDR3 comprises 15 residues. Germline CDR1 reads SGHNT; CDR2 reads YENEEA.

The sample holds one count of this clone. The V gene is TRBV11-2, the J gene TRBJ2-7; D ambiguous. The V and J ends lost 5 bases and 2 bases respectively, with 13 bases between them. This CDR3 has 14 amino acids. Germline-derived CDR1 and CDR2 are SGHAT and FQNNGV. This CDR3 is CASSRLRSTYEQYF. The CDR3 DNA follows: TGTGCCAGCAGCCGTCTTCGCAGTACCTACGAGCAGTACTTC.

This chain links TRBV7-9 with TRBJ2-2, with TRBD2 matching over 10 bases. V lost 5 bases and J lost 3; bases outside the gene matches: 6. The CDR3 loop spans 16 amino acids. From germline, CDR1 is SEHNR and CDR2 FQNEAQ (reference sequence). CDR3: CASSRLAGGYTGELFF. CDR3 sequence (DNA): TGTGCCAGCAGCCGTTTAGCGGGAGGTTACACCGGGGAGCTGTTTTTT.